This entry features one T cell receptor beta chain sequence. This entry is derived from a study of control samples from healthy donors and cancer patients. Produced via immunoSEQ multiplex PCR; TCRdb's table is partial and in-frame only. The data hold about 84,000 clones, with about nine tenths observed a single time. Sequencing was done on a sample of blood. The sequence was obtained from a man between 25 and 39 years old in good health.

This chain's CDR3 is CASIPPGYNEQFF. Here the CDR3 DNA reads TGTGCCAGCATACCGCCCGGATACAATGAGCAGTTCTTC. This chain links TRBV27 with TRBJ2-1; D unclear. With 7 bases removed from V and 4 bases from J, the gap between germline ends came to 11 bases. Germline V lookup: CDR1 MNHEY, CDR2 SMNVEV (reference sequence). The CDR3 spans 13 residues.